This T cell receptor beta chain stems from a study of control samples from healthy donors and cancer patients. Germline V gives CDR1 LNHNV, CDR2 YYDKDF (reference sequence). The CDR3 length is 16 residues. J gave up 6 bases and V 1 base, and 8 bases lay outside the gene matches. Repertoires were generated with immunoSEQ multiplex PCR, while TCRdb's copy carries only in-frame clones and drops some. The table lists tens of thousands of clones, over 85% of them singletons. The TCR comes from a man aged 45 to 65 in good health. The material sequenced was blood. The chain links TRBV15 to TRBJ1-2; the match to TRBD1 covers 10 bases. The CDR3 DNA is TGTGCCACCAGCAGAGTTAAGGCGGGACAGGGGCATGGCTACACCTTC. This gives the protein CATSRVKAGQGHGYTF.